One and the same sample provided the 11 T cell receptor beta chains below, sequenced in a study of early T cells in non-severe SARS-CoV-2 infection (dated by TCRdb to the early 2020s). Library construction relied on 5' RACE. TCRdb names NextSeq 500 as the instrument used. Starting from the raw public reads, TCRdb applied fastp trimming at Q25, assembled clones with MiXCR and retained in-frame beta chains. CDR3 protein sequences are deduplicated, and each keeps its most common genes and DNA. Recorded for this sample are around 33,000 distinct CDR3 sequences; about 4.6% of them occurred a single time. In total, the top ten clones hold 12% of the sample. Sample: whole blood. The receptor source for this set is an adult who was a healthcare worker with PCR-confirmed SARS-CoV-2 infection or an uninfected control (not recorded which).

This clonotype was seen many times. The rearrangement uses TRBV7-2 and TRBJ2-1; no definite D call. Germline loops: CDR1 SGHTA, CDR2 FQGNSA. The CDR3 totals 17 residues. V lost 0 bases, J lost 0 bases, and 12 bases lay in between. The CDR3 nucleotides read TGTGCCAGCAGCTTAGCAGGCAGGTCGAGCTCCTACAATGAGCAGTTCTTC. It is translated as CASSLAGRSSSYNEQFF.

Ten or more counts support this clonotype. V is TRBV4-2 and J is TRBJ2-7; 12 bases fit TRBD2. V lost 0 bases and J lost 6; bases outside the gene matches: 3. This CDR3 comprises 15 residues. Germline V gene data show CDR1 as LGHNA and CDR2 as YNFKEQ. Written as DNA, the CDR3 is TGTGCCAGCAGCCAAGACCTAGCGGGGGGGCGCGAGCAGTACTTC. It encodes CASSQDLAGGREQYF.

This clonotype has a count of ten or more. The chain employs TRBV2 and TRBJ1-6, with D unclear. CDR3 size: 11 residues. Germline V gives CDR1 SNHLY, CDR2 FYNNEI. The V and J ends lost 6 bases and 9 bases respectively, with 6 bases between them. Here the CDR3 DNA reads TGTGCCAGCAGAACAGTTTCACCCCTCCACTTT. This gives the protein CASRTVSPLHF.

The CDR3 sequence: CASSEDIADGSPLHF. The CDR3 DNA follows: TGTGCCAGCAGTGAGGACATTGCAGATGGGTCACCCCTCCACTTT. This chain links TRBV28 with TRBJ1-6, with TRBD1 as a possible D gene (5 bases). The CDR3 spans 15 residues. Trimming took 5 bases from V and 10 from J, leaving 18 bases between them. Germline assignment: CDR1 MDHEN and CDR2 SYDVKM.

This clonotype was detected only once. This may be a read error: a much more frequent sequence differs by one nucleotide. Written as DNA, the CDR3 is TGTGCCAGTAGTTTTTCCGGTTCACAGCTTCACTACGAGCAGTACTTC. Amino acids: CASSFSGSQLHYEQYF. The J gene is TRBJ2-7, the V gene TRBV19; D is unresolved. Trimming took off 5 bases at V and 3 bases at J, with 20 bases between the two ends. Germline CDR1 is LNHDA and CDR2 is SQIVND (reference sequence). The CDR3 covers 16 residues.

In its sample, this clonotype was seen many times. The rearrangement joins TRBV19 to TRBJ2-7; no firm D call. This CDR3 comprises 12 residues. Looked up from germline, CDR1 is LNHDA and CDR2 is SQIVND (reference sequence). V was trimmed by 5 bases and J by 2 bases, leaving 7 bases between them. Here the CDR3 DNA reads TGTGCCAGTAGTCCCCAAACCTACGAGCAGTACTTC. It encodes CASSPQTYEQYF. The full variable domain, completed using reference TRBV19 and TRBJ2-7, is DGGITQSPKYLFRKEGQNVTLSCEQNLNHDAMYWYRQDPGQGLRLIYYSQIVNDFQKGDIAEGYSVSREKKESFPLTVTSAQKNPTAFYLCASSPQTYEQYFGPGTRLTVT.

This clonotype has ten or more counts. V usage is TRBV14 and J usage is TRBJ2-3; D not resolved. The CDR3 extends over 14 amino acids. Trimming removed 0 bases from V and 5 bases from J, with 9 bases in between. Germline lookup yields CDR1 SGHDN and CDR2 FVKESK. Here the CDR3 reads CASSQDWSLDTQYF. CDR3 nucleotide sequence: TGTGCCAGCAGCCAAGATTGGAGTTTAGATACGCAGTATTTT.

This clonotype was detected many times. The genes are TRBV10-2 and TRBJ2-1, with D unclear. The germline V gene has CDR1 WSHSY and CDR2 SAAADI. This CDR3 is built from 14 residues. V was cut by 1 base and J by 8 bases, with 12 bases left in between. The CDR3 spells CASSEWSPSDEQFF. The CDR3 nucleotides are TGCGCCAGCAGTGAGTGGTCCCCCTCCGATGAGCAGTTCTTC.

There are many counts of this clonotype. The chain combines TRBV5-1 with TRBJ2-1, with D maybe TRBD1 (6 bases). V gave up 0 bases and J gave up 8 bases, with 15 bases separating them. CDR3 length: 15 amino acids. Germline V gives CDR1 SGHRS, CDR2 YFSETQ. The CDR3 loop reads CASSLEDRPNDEQFF. The CDR3 nucleotides are TGCGCCAGCAGCTTGGAGGACAGACCTAACGATGAGCAGTTCTTC.

This clonotype was seen at least ten times. The rearrangement links TRBV11-3 to TRBJ2-1; D gene ambiguous. Germline V lookup: CDR1 SGHNT, CDR2 YENEEA. V lost 3 bases, J lost 4 bases, and 13 bases lay in between. The CDR3 is 15 residues long. The CDR3 DNA reads as TGTGCCAGCAGCTTGGGCAGTCCGACTTACAATGAGCAGTTCTTC. It is translated as CASSLGSPTYNEQFF.

This clonotype was counted many times. The CDR3 sequence: CASSKQALGQPQHF. CDR3 in DNA: TGTGCCAGCAGTAAACAGGCTCTGGGTCAGCCCCAGCATTTT. The chain has TRBV28 and TRBJ1-5; the D gene is possibly TRBD1 (5 bases). The V end was cut by 5 bases, the J end by 6 bases, with 14 bases between. This CDR3 has 14 residues. Germline values: CDR1 MDHEN, CDR2 SYDVKM. The complete variable domain, with remaining parts taken from reference TRBV28 and TRBJ1-5, reads DVKVTQSSRYLVKRTGEKVFLECVQDMDHENMFWYRQDPGLGLRLIYFSYDVKMKEKGDIPEGYSVSREKKERFSLILESASTNQTSMYLCASSKQALGQPQHFGDGTRLSIL.